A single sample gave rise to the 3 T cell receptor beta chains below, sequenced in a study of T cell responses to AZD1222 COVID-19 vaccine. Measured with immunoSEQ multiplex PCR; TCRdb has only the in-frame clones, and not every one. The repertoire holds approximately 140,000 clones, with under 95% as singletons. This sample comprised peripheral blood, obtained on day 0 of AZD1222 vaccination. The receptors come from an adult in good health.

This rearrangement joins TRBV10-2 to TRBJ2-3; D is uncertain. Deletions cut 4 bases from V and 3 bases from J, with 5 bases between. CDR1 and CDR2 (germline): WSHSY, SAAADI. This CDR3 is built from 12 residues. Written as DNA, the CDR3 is TGCGCCAGCAGTGTTGGTACAGATACGCAGTATTTT. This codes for CASSVGTDTQYF.

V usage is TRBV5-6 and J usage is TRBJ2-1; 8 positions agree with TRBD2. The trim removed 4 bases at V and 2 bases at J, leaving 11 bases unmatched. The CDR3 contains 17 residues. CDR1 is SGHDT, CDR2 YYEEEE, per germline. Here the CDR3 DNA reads TGTGCCAGCAGCCCAAAGGGGCTAGCGGGCGCCTACAATGAGCAGTTCTTC. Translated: CASSPKGLAGAYNEQFF. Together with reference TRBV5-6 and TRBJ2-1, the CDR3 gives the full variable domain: DAGVTQSPTHLIKTRGQQVTLRCSPKSGHDTVSWYQQALGQGPQFIFQYYEEEERQRGNFPDRFSGHQFPNYSSELNVNALLLGDSALYLCASSPKGLAGAYNEQFFGPGTRLTVL.

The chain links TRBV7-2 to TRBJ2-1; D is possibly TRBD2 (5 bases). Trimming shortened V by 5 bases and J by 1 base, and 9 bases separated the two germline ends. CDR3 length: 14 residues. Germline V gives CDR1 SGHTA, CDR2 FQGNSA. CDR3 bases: TGTGCCAGCAGCCCCCCGGGATCCTACAATGAGCAGTTCTTC. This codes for CASSPPGSYNEQFF.